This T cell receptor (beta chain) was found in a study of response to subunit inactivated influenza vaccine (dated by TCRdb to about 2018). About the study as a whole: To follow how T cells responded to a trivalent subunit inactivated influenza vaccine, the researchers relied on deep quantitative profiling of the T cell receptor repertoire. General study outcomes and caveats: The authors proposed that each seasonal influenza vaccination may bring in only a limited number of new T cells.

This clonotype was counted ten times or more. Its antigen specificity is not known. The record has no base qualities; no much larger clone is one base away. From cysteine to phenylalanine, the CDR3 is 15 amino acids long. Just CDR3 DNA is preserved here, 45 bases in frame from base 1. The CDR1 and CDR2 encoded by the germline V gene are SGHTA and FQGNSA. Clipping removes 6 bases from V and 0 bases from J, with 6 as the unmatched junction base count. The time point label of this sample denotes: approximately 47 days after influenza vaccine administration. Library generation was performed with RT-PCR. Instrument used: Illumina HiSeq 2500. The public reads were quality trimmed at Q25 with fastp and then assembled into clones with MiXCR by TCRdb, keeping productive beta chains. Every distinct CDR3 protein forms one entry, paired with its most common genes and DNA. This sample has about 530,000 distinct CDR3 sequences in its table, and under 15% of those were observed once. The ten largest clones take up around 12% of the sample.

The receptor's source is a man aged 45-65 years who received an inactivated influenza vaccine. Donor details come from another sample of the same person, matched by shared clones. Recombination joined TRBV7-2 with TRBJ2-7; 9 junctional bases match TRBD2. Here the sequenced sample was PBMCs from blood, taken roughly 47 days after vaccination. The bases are TGTGCCAGCAGGGGGGGTAGCGGGAGCTCCTACGAGCAGTACTTC. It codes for CASRGGSGSSYEQYF. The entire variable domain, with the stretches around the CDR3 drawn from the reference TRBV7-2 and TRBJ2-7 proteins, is GAGVSQSPSNKVTEKGKDVELRCDPISGHTALYWYRQSLGQGLEFLIYFQGNSAPDKSGLPSDRFSAERTGGSVSTLTIQRTQQEDSAVYLCASRGGSGSSYEQYFGPGTRLTVT.